This entry lists 11 T cell receptor beta chains sequenced from one sample in a study of blood T cell repertoires in COVID-19. Profiled with immunoSEQ multiplex PCR; TCRdb holds only in-frame clones, not every one. This table holds roughly 210,000 clones, around 84% found once. Specimen: peripheral blood. The receptors shown here come from an elderly woman with COVID-19, enrolled during active disease.

The gene calls are TRBV11-2 and TRBJ2-7; possibly TRBD2 for D (6 bases). CDR3 length: 15 residues. V gave up 3 bases and J gave up 2 bases, with 14 bases separating them. Germline V gene sequence: CDR1 SGHAT, CDR2 FQNNGV. The CDR3 DNA sequence: TGTGCCAGCAGCTTTACATCGGGGACTCCCTACGAGCAGTACTTC. Translation: CASSFTSGTPYEQYF.

CDR3 sequence reads: CASSPPDLTGASPLHF. The CDR3 DNA is TGTGCCAGCTCACCACCTGATTTGACAGGGGCATCACCCCTCCACTTT. The chain has TRBV18 and TRBJ1-6, with 8 bases fitting TRBD1. V shed 0 bases, J shed 10 bases, and the junction held 8 bases outside the gene matches. The CDR3 spans 16 residues. CDR1 and CDR2 from the germline V gene are KGHSH and LQKENI.

The chain is built from TRBV11-3 and TRBJ2-2; unclear D gene. Germline V CDR1 and CDR2: SGHNT, YENEEA. The ends were cut back, 8 bases at V and 4 bases at J, with 20 bases in the middle. The CDR3 is 16 residues long. The CDR3 region is CASPLGAKPSTGELFF. The CDR3 DNA reads TGTGCCAGCCCCCTAGGTGCAAAGCCAAGCACCGGGGAGCTGTTTTTT.

This clone was seen only once. CDR3 sequence: CASSKDRVRDGYTF. As DNA, the CDR3 is TGTGCCAGTAGTAAGGACAGGGTACGTGATGGCTACACCTTC. This sequence joins TRBV19 and TRBJ1-2, with 8 positions matching TRBD1. CDR1 and CDR2 from the germline V gene are LNHDA and SQIVND (reference sequence). The V segment lost 4 bases and the J segment 6 bases; nucleotides outside the gene matches: 7. This CDR3 contains 14 residues. The whole variable domain, remainder taken from reference TRBV19 and TRBJ1-2, is DGGITQSPKYLFRKEGQNVTLSCEQNLNHDAMYWYRQDPGQGLRLIYYSQIVNDFQKGDIAEGYSVSREKKESFPLTVTSAQKNPTAFYLCASSKDRVRDGYTFGSGTRLTVV.

The chain is built from TRBV6-6 and TRBJ1-2; D remains ambiguous. Per the germline V gene, CDR1 is MNHNY and CDR2 is SVGAGI (reference sequence). CDR3 length: 13 residues. Trimming took 7 bases from V and 6 from J, leaving 15 bases between them. Written as DNA, the CDR3 is TGTGCCAGCAATGAGGAGAGGAGGGATGGCTACACCTTC. Its protein is CASNEERRDGYTF.

The V gene is TRBV7-8, the J gene TRBJ1-1; a possible D gene is TRBD1 (5 bases). Trimming cost V 5 bases and J 5 bases, with 12 bases left between them. The CDR3 contains 13 residues. The germline CDR1 and CDR2 sequences are SGHVS and FQNEAQ. Here the CDR3 DNA reads TGTGCCAGCAGCGCATATCGGGGGACTGAAGCTTTCTTT. Its translation is CASSAYRGTEAFF.

In regard to this clone: In the same sample, other DNA sequences code for this CDR3. V usage is TRBV9 and J usage is TRBJ2-2, with a tentative D call TRBD2 (7 bases). CDR1 and CDR2 from the germline V gene are SGDLS and YYNGEE. Deletions cut 2 bases from V and 6 bases from J, with 11 bases between. This CDR3 has 14 amino acids. In DNA form, the CDR3 reads TGTGCCAGCAGCGTCGGGGGGCCGGCCGGGGAGCTGTTTTTT. Amino acid sequence: CASSVGGPAGELFF.

This clone was found a few times. This sequence joins TRBV19 and TRBJ1-5, with TRBD1 matching over 10 bases. The germline gives CDR1 LNHDA, CDR2 SQIVND (reference sequence). CDR3 length: 15 amino acids. Unmatched junction bases numbered 5, after V lost 5 bases and J lost 4 bases. Here the CDR3 reads CASSHGTGVNQPQHF. CDR3 nucleotides: TGTGCCAGTAGTCACGGGACAGGGGTTAATCAGCCCCAGCATTTT.

The chain combines TRBV7-6 with TRBJ1-3, with D maybe TRBD1 (6 bases). This CDR3 has 18 amino acids. V was cut by 5 bases and J by 1 base, with 21 bases left in between. From germline, CDR1 is SGHVS and CDR2 FNYEAQ. This CDR3 reads CASSIGGQRGNSGNTIYF. As DNA, the CDR3 is TGTGCCAGCAGCATAGGGGGTCAGAGGGGGAATTCTGGAAACACCATATATTTT.

The rearrangement joins TRBV5-5 to TRBJ2-2, with D tentatively TRBD1 (6 bases). The germline CDR1 and CDR2 sequences are SGHKS and YYEKEE (reference sequence). Trimming shortened V by 5 bases and J by 1 base, and 12 bases separated the two germline ends. The CDR3 runs to 15 residues. The CDR3 protein is CASRSGTKNTGELFF. The CDR3 region has the DNA TGTGCCAGCAGGTCCGGGACAAAGAACACCGGGGAGCTGTTTTTT. Based on the CDR3 plus reference TRBV5-5 and TRBJ2-2, the full variable domain is DAGVTQSPTHLIKTRGQQVTLRCSPISGHKSVSWYQQVLGQGPQFIFQYYEKEERGRGNFPDRFSARQFPNYSSELNVNALLLGDSALYLCASRSGTKNTGELFFGEGSRLTVL.

The V call is TRBV19, the J call TRBJ2-5; tentative D call: TRBD2 (6 bases). Germline CDR1 is LNHDA and CDR2 is SQIVND (reference sequence). This CDR3 is 15 amino acids long. Trimming stripped 2 bases from V and 2 bases from J, with 12 bases between. CDR3 amino acids: CASSISGGNQETQYF. CDR3 nucleotide sequence: TGTGCCAGTAGTATAAGTGGGGGGAATCAAGAGACCCAGTACTTC.